This entry describes one T cell receptor (beta chain). Assay used: immunoSEQ multiplex PCR; TCRdb lists only in-frame clones, some missing. The table lists approximately 350,000 clones, just over 95% of them singletons. This record comes from a study of shared clonotypes between healthy human individuals. Germline values: CDR1 MGHRA, CDR2 YSYEKL. V was pared by 1 base and J by 4 bases, with 14 bases between. This CDR3 contains 15 residues. The clonotype was recovered from a man aged 25 to 40 in good health. The sequenced sample was memory CD8+ T cells sorted from blood. Noted subset: CD45RO+ cells pooled with CCR7-negative TemRA cells. This sequence joins TRBV4-1 and TRBJ2-7, with D possibly matching TRBD2 (5 bases). The CDR3 DNA is TGCGCCAGCAGCCAAGGGACCGGGGTAGTGTACGAGCAGTACTTC. Its protein is CASSQGTGVVYEQYF.